This T cell receptor (beta chain) emerged from a study of blood T cell repertoires in COVID-19. Clones were read by immunoSEQ multiplex PCR, and TCRdb kept only the in-frame ones, dropping some. The sample holds around 100,000 clones, about 75% seen once. CDR1 and CDR2 from the germline V gene are LNHDA and SQIVND (reference sequence). CDR3 length: 13 amino acids. The V end was cut by 0 bases, the J end by 4 bases, with 6 bases between. The rearrangement uses TRBV19 and TRBJ1-1; no firm D call. This sequence originates from a man aged 80 or over with acute or convalescent COVID-19. Sequencing was done on a sample of peripheral blood. This CDR3 is CASSIDGVTEAFF. The DNA of the CDR3 is TGTGCCAGTAGTATAGATGGAGTCACTGAAGCTTTCTTT.